Presented here are 14 T cell receptor beta chains from one specimen sequenced in a study of T cells in women clearing cervical HPV infection. Some clones are missing from TCRdb's copy, which holds only in-frame ones; the method was immunoSEQ multiplex PCR. This sample's clone table lists fewer than 40,000 clones. Sequencing was carried out using blood buffy coat. These receptors all come from a woman between 18 and 69 years old with a cervical HPV16 infection that either progressed to CIN3+ or cleared (not recorded which).

A note on this clone: The observed sequence ends 3 residues before the CDR3 terminus, with the missing tail filled in from the germline J gene. The gene calls are TRBV30 and TRBJ1-1; no definite D call. Germline loops: CDR1 GTSNPN, CDR2 SVGIG (reference sequence). The CDR3 has 12 residues. The CDR3 DNA, read in part, is TGTGCCTGGAGTGTGGCACAGCGGGGA. Protein: CAWSVAQRG. The whole CDR3 sequence is CAWSVAQRGAFF.

The sequenced CDR3 bases are TGCGCCAGCAGCCAAGAGGAGAGACAGAACACTGAA. This codes for CASSQEERQNTE. The whole CDR3 is CASSQEERQNTEAFF. The chain combines TRBV4-1 with TRBJ1-1; no reliable D call. The read ends 3 residues early relative to the CDR3; the germline J gene fills the gap. CDR1 and CDR2 from the germline V gene are MGHRA and YSYEKL. V lost 0 bases and J lost 1, with 9 bases in between. The CDR3 runs to 15 residues.

Worth noting for this clone: The sequenced fragment ends 3 residues before the CDR3 boundary, so the rest is inferred from the germline J gene. V is TRBV5-1 and J is TRBJ2-5; 7 bases match TRBD2. Germline V CDR1 and CDR2: SGHRS, YFSETQ. This CDR3 has 12 residues. Germline trimming cut 5 bases from V and 3 bases from J; bases unmatched to any gene: 1. The CDR3 reads CASRAGEETQYF. The covered CDR3 bases are TGCGCCAGCAGGGCGGGGGAAGAGACC.

In the case of this clone: The CDR3 is cut off 3 residues early in the read; its end comes from the germline J gene. The chain recombines TRBV27 with TRBJ2-7; 9 bases are shared with TRBD1. The trim removed 5 bases at V and 6 bases at J, leaving 8 bases unmatched. The CDR3 length is 14 residues. The germline CDR1 and CDR2 sequences are MNHEY and SMNVEV (reference sequence). The CDR3 bases that were read are TGTGCCAGCAGTCCCCGACAGGGGGGGATCGAG. Protein: CASSPRQGGIE. The full CDR3 reads CASSPRQGGIEQYF.

As to this clone: The sequence runs out 3 residues before the end of the CDR3; the remainder is reconstructed from the germline J gene. The V call is TRBV20-1, the J call TRBJ2-1; 10 nucleotides match TRBD2. CDR1 DFQATT and CDR2 SNEGSKA come from the germline V gene (reference sequence). The CDR3 runs 17 residues. The V and J ends lost 5 bases and 2 bases, in that order; junction bases with no gene match: 12. The DNA read from the CDR3 is TGCAGTGCTGCTACTAGCGGGGTTTCCAACCCCTACAATGAG. Its translation is CSAATSGVSNPYNE. The complete CDR3 protein is CSAATSGVSNPYNEQFF.

To note about this clone: Read data end 3 residues before the CDR3 end; the end is taken from the germline J gene. The chain recombines TRBV14 with TRBJ2-3; 9 bases agree with TRBD1. The CDR3 loop spans 18 amino acids. J gave up 6 bases and V 1 base, and 14 bases lay outside the gene matches. From germline, CDR1 is SGHDN and CDR2 FVKESK. The DNA read from the CDR3 is TGTGCCAGCAGCCAAGTGGGATTTATGGGACAGGGTCCGGATACG. It yields the protein CASSQVGFMGQGPDT. The full-length CDR3 reads as CASSQVGFMGQGPDTQYF. Complete variable domain (other parts from reference TRBV14 and TRBJ2-3): EAGVTQFPSHSVIEKGQTVTLRCDPISGHDNLYWYRRVMGKEIKFLLHFVKESKQDESGMPNNRFLAERTGGTYSTLKVQPAELEDSGVYFCASSQVGFMGQGPDTQYFGPGTRLTVL.

Notes on this clone: The read terminates 3 residues before the CDR3 end, so the remaining end is supplied by the germline J gene. The chain links TRBV7-3 to TRBJ2-1, with D uncertain. CDR3 length: 17 amino acids. V was pared by 1 base and J by 1 base, with 14 bases between. Germline-derived CDR1 and CDR2 are SGHTA and FQGTGA. The CDR3 loop reads CASSLIGSERSYNEQFF. CDR3 bases read: TGTGCCAGCAGCTTAATCGGAAGCGAGAGATCCTACAATGAG.

Of note for this clone: With the read ending 3 residues before the CDR3 end, the germline J gene is used to fill in that end. The rearrangement joins TRBV30 to TRBJ2-2, with TRBD1 matching over 9 bases. The germline V gene encodes CDR1 GTSNPN and CDR2 SVGIG (reference sequence). V was clipped by 5 bases and J by 7 bases; unmatched bases: 11. This CDR3 region has 15 residues. CDR3 DNA (partial): TGTGCCTGGGAATCCGGGACAGGGAGTATCGGGGAG. Its protein product is CAWESGTGSIGE. The full CDR3 protein is CAWESGTGSIGELFF.

Details on this clone: The read finishes 3 residues shy of the CDR3 end, and the germline J gene is used to complete it. The chain joins TRBV11-2 to TRBJ1-6; D is perhaps TRBD1 (6 bases). The V end lost 6 bases, the J end lost 6 bases, and 12 bases lay between the germline ends. Germline CDR1 reads SGHAT; CDR2 reads FQNNGV. The CDR3 is 14 residues long. The CDR3 sequence is CASSTDRSNSPLHF. Incomplete CDR3 DNA: TGTGCCAGCAGTACCGACAGGTCTAATTCACCC.

Concerning this clone: The read comes to an end 3 residues before the CDR3 does, leaving the germline J gene to fill in the end. The J gene is TRBJ1-5, the V gene TRBV19; D possibly corresponds to TRBD1 (6 bases). V lost 6 bases and J 6 bases, leaving 9 bases between the germline ends. CDR3 length: 12 residues. The germline gives CDR1 LNHDA, CDR2 SQIVND (reference sequence). Incomplete CDR3 DNA: TGTGCCAGTAGAGGGGGAGGTCAGCCC. The encoded protein is CASRGGGQP. The complete CDR3 reads CASRGGGQPQHF.

With regard to this clone: The read ends 3 residues before the CDR3 terminus; that terminus is restored from the germline J gene. The V call is TRBV19, the J call TRBJ1-1; 7 bases are shared with TRBD1. The germline V gene has CDR1 LNHDA and CDR2 SQIVND (reference sequence). The V segment lost 5 bases and the J segment 1 base; nucleotides outside the gene matches: 4. The CDR3 loop spans 14 amino acids. The covered CDR3 bases are TGTGCCAGTAGTGGGGACAGAAGGAACACTGAA. The encoded protein is CASSGDRRNTE. The whole CDR3 is CASSGDRRNTEAFF.

In the case of this clone: Read sequence stops 3 residues before the CDR3 end, and the germline J gene provides the missing end. The chain is built from TRBV29-1 and TRBJ1-5; a possible D gene is TRBD1 (5 bases). The germline V and J ends were trimmed by 5 bases and 2 bases, with 7 bases remaining between them. This CDR3 contains 12 residues. Germline V lookup: CDR1 SQVTM, CDR2 ANQGSEA. CDR3 loop: CSVQGGNQPQHF. The part of the CDR3 DNA that was read is TGCAGCGTTCAGGGCGGCAATCAGCCC.

Points on this clone: The observed sequence ends 3 residues before the CDR3 terminus, with the missing tail filled in from the germline J gene. The V call is TRBV19, the J call TRBJ2-3; D is ambiguous. This CDR3 is 16 amino acids long. The germline CDR1 and CDR2 sequences are LNHDA and SQIVND (reference sequence). Trimming removed 3 bases from V and 0 bases from J, with 13 bases in between. The covered CDR3 bases are TGTGCCAGTAGTATGGGCAGAATCTTAAGCACAGATACG. Translated: CASSMGRILSTDT. The full CDR3 is CASSMGRILSTDTQYF.

As to this clone: The read terminates 3 residues before the CDR3 end, so the remaining end is supplied by the germline J gene. The chain has TRBV18 and TRBJ1-1; 9 bases are a match to TRBD1. The CDR3 loop spans 13 amino acids. The germline V gene has CDR1 KGHSH and CDR2 LQKENI. CDR3 residues: CASSPTGQGSAFF. The part of the CDR3 DNA that was read is TGTGCCAGCTCCCCCACGGGACAGGGTTCG.